Listed below are T cell receptor beta chains from one sample, sequenced in a study of cytomegalovirus exposure and HLA in healthy donors. Method: immunoSEQ multiplex PCR; TCRdb's copy keeps in-frame clones and lacks some. The sample has approximately 120,000 clones; the top ten hold 2% to 2.5%. The sample comprised PBMCs. The receptors shown here come from a middle-aged man in good health and CMV-seronegative. The CDR3 runs from the conserved cysteine through the conserved F or W. The D gene is left open where the match is weak.

cdr3_length: 13; v_call: TRBV18; d_call: NA; j_call: TRBJ1-1; cdr3_nt: TGTGCCAGCTCACGAGAGAGGGACACTGAAGCTTTCTTT; cdr3_aa: CASSRERDTEAFF
cdr3_length: 18; v_call: TRBV2; d_call: TRBD2; j_call: TRBJ2-7; cdr3_nt: TGTGCCAGCCGAGGCAGGGGACCCTTACTAGCGGGCACCTACGAGCAGTACTTC; cdr3_aa: CASRGRGPLLAGTYEQYF
cdr3_length: 13; v_call: TRBV28; d_call: TRBD2; j_call: TRBJ2-1; cdr3_nt: TGTGCCAGCAGTTTATTTTCGGGAGGTGTGCAGTTCTTC; cdr3_aa: CASSLFSGGVQFF
cdr3_length: 14; v_call: TRBV6-5; d_call: TRBD1; j_call: TRBJ1-2; cdr3_nt: TGTGCCAGCAGGCAGGGGGCGGAGTCTTATGGCTACACCTTC; cdr3_aa: CASRQGAESYGYTF
cdr3_length: 15; v_call: TRBV7-2; d_call: TRBD1; j_call: TRBJ2-7; cdr3_nt: TGTGCCAGCAGCTTAGGACAGGGAACCTCCTACGAGCAGTACTTC; cdr3_aa: CASSLGQGTSYEQYF
cdr3_length: 15; v_call: TRBV4-1; d_call: NA; j_call: TRBJ2-7; cdr3_nt: TGCGCCAGCAGCCAAAGGGACTCTTACTCCTACGAGCAGTACTTC; cdr3_aa: CASSQRDSYSYEQYF
cdr3_length: 21; v_call: TRBV27; d_call: TRBD1; j_call: TRBJ1-4; cdr3_nt: TGTGCCAGCAGACACACATCCCGGGACAGGCGAACCACCACAACTAATGAAAAACTGTTTTTT; cdr3_aa: CASRHTSRDRRTTTTNEKLFF
cdr3_length: 16; v_call: TRBV6-5; d_call: TRBD2; j_call: TRBJ2-7; cdr3_nt: TGTGCCAGCAGTTATCAGGGGACTAGCGGCCCCTACGAGCAGTACTTC; cdr3_aa: CASSYQGTSGPYEQYF
cdr3_length: 15; v_call: TRBV7-8; d_call: TRBD1; j_call: TRBJ2-7; cdr3_nt: TGTGCCAGCAGCTCAACCCCGGGACAGAACTACGAGCAGTACTTC; cdr3_aa: CASSSTPGQNYEQYF
cdr3_length: 14; v_call: TRBV27; d_call: TRBD1; j_call: TRBJ2-7; cdr3_nt: TGTGCCAGCAGAACGGGACAGGGGCCCTACGAGCAGTACTTC; cdr3_aa: CASRTGQGPYEQYF
cdr3_length: 14; v_call: TRBV10-2; d_call: TRBD1; j_call: TRBJ2-1; cdr3_nt: TGCGCCAGCAGAGAGGGACAGGGTTTGTCCGAGCAGTTCTTC; cdr3_aa: CASREGQGLSEQFF
cdr3_length: 16; v_call: TRBV5-5; d_call: TRBD1; j_call: TRBJ2-7; cdr3_nt: TGTGCCAGCAGCGTGGGACAGGGGTTTAACTCCTACGAGCAGTACTTC; cdr3_aa: CASSVGQGFNSYEQYF
cdr3_length: 14; v_call: TRBV7-2; d_call: NA; j_call: TRBJ2-7; cdr3_nt: TGTGCCAGCAGCTTTGGGCCGGTGGAAGACGAGCAGTACTTC; cdr3_aa: CASSFGPVEDEQYF
cdr3_length: 17; v_call: TRBV18; d_call: NA; j_call: TRBJ2-1; cdr3_nt: TGTGCCAGCTCACCAGAGGTAGGAGAACCATCCTACAATGAGCAGTTCTTC; cdr3_aa: CASSPEVGEPSYNEQFF
cdr3_length: 16; v_call: TRBV11-2; d_call: TRBD2; j_call: TRBJ2-5; cdr3_nt: TGTGCCAGCAGTCAGACTAGCGGAGGGATTCAAGAGACCCAGTACTTC; cdr3_aa: CASSQTSGGIQETQYF
cdr3_length: 13; v_call: TRBV30; d_call: NA; j_call: TRBJ1-1; cdr3_nt: TGTGCCTGGAGTGTACAGGGTTGGACTGAAGCTTTCTTT; cdr3_aa: CAWSVQGWTEAFF
cdr3_length: 20; v_call: TRBV6-4; d_call: TRBD1; j_call: TRBJ2-5; cdr3_nt: TGTGCCAGCATCAGTGCCCTCAGACAGGGGACTGAATTCGGGAAAGAGACCCAGTACTTC; cdr3_aa: CASISALRQGTEFGKETQYF
cdr3_length: 14; v_call: TRBV10-3; d_call: NA; j_call: TRBJ2-2; cdr3_nt: TGTGCCATCAGTGATGTTGACTACACCGGGGAGCTGTTTTTT; cdr3_aa: CAISDVDYTGELFF
cdr3_length: 15; v_call: TRBV4-3; d_call: NA; j_call: TRBJ2-1; cdr3_nt: TGCGCCAGCAGCCAAATTCGCGGACTGGATAATGAGCAGTTCTTC; cdr3_aa: CASSQIRGLDNEQFF
cdr3_length: 15; v_call: TRBV27; d_call: TRBD2; j_call: TRBJ2-7; cdr3_nt: TGTGCCAGCAGTCCCCTTAGCGGGAGATCCTACGAGCAGTACTTC; cdr3_aa: CASSPLSGRSYEQYF
cdr3_length: 14; v_call: TRBV27; d_call: NA; j_call: TRBJ2-7; cdr3_nt: TGTGCCAGCAGTTTATTGTCTTTATCCCACGAGCAGTACTTC; cdr3_aa: CASSLLSLSHEQYF
cdr3_length: 17; v_call: TRBV5-6; d_call: TRBD1; j_call: TRBJ2-3; cdr3_nt: TGTGCCAGCAGCTCACACATTACAGGGGGTTGGGCAGATACGCAGTATTTT; cdr3_aa: CASSSHITGGWADTQYF
cdr3_length: 15; v_call: TRBV18; d_call: NA; j_call: TRBJ2-1; cdr3_nt: TGTGCCAGCTCGACGCTACTACTTTCATACAATGAGCAGTTCTTC; cdr3_aa: CASSTLLLSYNEQFF
cdr3_length: 15; v_call: TRBV11-1; d_call: NA; j_call: TRBJ2-1; cdr3_nt: TGTGCCAGCAGCTTAGTCCGGTCCTCCTACAATGAGCAGTTCTTC; cdr3_aa: CASSLVRSSYNEQFF
cdr3_length: 15; v_call: TRBV4-3; d_call: TRBD2; j_call: TRBJ2-5; cdr3_nt: TGCGCCAGCAGCCAAACACTAGCGGGAGAGGAGACCCAGTACTTC; cdr3_aa: CASSQTLAGEETQYF
cdr3_length: 15; v_call: TRBV30; d_call: NA; j_call: TRBJ1-2; cdr3_nt: TGTGCCTGGACCCGTCGGGCAGGGGTGTTGGGCGGCTACACCTTC; cdr3_aa: CAWTRRAGVLGGYTF
cdr3_length: 15; v_call: TRBV7-2; d_call: TRBD2; j_call: TRBJ2-5; cdr3_nt: TGTGCCAGCAGCTTATCTAGCGGGAGTGGAGAGACCCAGTACTTC; cdr3_aa: CASSLSSGSGETQYF
cdr3_length: 16; v_call: TRBV28; d_call: TRBD1; j_call: TRBJ1-5; cdr3_nt: TGTGCCAGCCGACCCAGGGCCAGGGGGTTCGGACAGCCCCAGCATTTT; cdr3_aa: CASRPRARGFGQPQHF
cdr3_length: 16; v_call: TRBV19; d_call: TRBD1; j_call: TRBJ1-3; cdr3_nt: TGTGCCAGTAGTTCCCGGGACAGGACCTCTGGAAACACCATATATTTT; cdr3_aa: CASSSRDRTSGNTIYF
cdr3_length: 13; v_call: TRBV5-4; d_call: TRBD1; j_call: TRBJ2-5; cdr3_nt: TGTGCCAGCAGTGGACAGGGGGAAGAGACCCAGTACTTC; cdr3_aa: CASSGQGEETQYF
cdr3_length: 14; v_call: TRBV21-1; d_call: NA; j_call: TRBJ2-2; cdr3_nt: TGTGCCAGCACGAGGCAGGGAGGGACCGGGGAGCTGTTTTTT; cdr3_aa: CASTRQGGTGELFF
cdr3_length: 14; v_call: TRBV6-4; d_call: TRBD2; j_call: TRBJ2-1; cdr3_nt: TGTGCCAGCAGTGACCAGCCCCAGCGGGGCGAGCAGTTCTTC; cdr3_aa: CASSDQPQRGEQFF
cdr3_length: 15; v_call: TRBV11-3; d_call: TRBD2; j_call: TRBJ2-1; cdr3_nt: TGTGCCACTGGCGGACTAGCGGGAGGGTACAATGAGCAGTTCTTC; cdr3_aa: CATGGLAGGYNEQFF
cdr3_length: 12; v_call: TRBV7-6; d_call: NA; j_call: TRBJ2-1; cdr3_nt: TGTGCCAGCAGCACCAGAAGAGGTGAGCAGTTCTTC; cdr3_aa: CASSTRRGEQFF
cdr3_length: 15; v_call: TRBV27; d_call: NA; j_call: TRBJ2-7; cdr3_nt: TGTGCCAGCAGTCCGAAGCGGTATGTAGCCTACGAGCAGTACTTC; cdr3_aa: CASSPKRYVAYEQYF
cdr3_length: 16; v_call: TRBV4-2; d_call: NA; j_call: TRBJ2-1; cdr3_nt: TGTGCCAGCAGCCAAGAAAGGGCGGCGGGAAACAATGAGCAGTTCTTC; cdr3_aa: CASSQERAAGNNEQFF
cdr3_length: 14; v_call: TRBV6-6; d_call: TRBD2; j_call: TRBJ2-7; cdr3_nt: TGTGCCAGCAGAGGGACTAGCCCAAGCTACGAGCAGTACTTC; cdr3_aa: CASRGTSPSYEQYF
cdr3_length: 16; v_call: TRBV7-9; d_call: NA; j_call: TRBJ1-5; cdr3_nt: TGTGCCAGCAGCTTAATTAGCTCAGGGGGCAATCAGCCCCAGCATTTT; cdr3_aa: CASSLISSGGNQPQHF
cdr3_length: 14; v_call: TRBV7-8; d_call: TRBD1; j_call: TRBJ1-1; cdr3_nt: TGTGCCAGCAGCTTCGACAGGGGGGCACTCGAAGCTTTCTTT; cdr3_aa: CASSFDRGALEAFF
cdr3_length: 15; v_call: TRBV11-3; d_call: TRBD2; j_call: TRBJ2-7; cdr3_nt: TGTGCCAGCAGCTTAGAGGCGGCTAGCGGGAGCGAGCAGTACTTC; cdr3_aa: CASSLEAASGSEQYF
cdr3_length: 13; v_call: TRBV7-9; d_call: NA; j_call: TRBJ1-2; cdr3_nt: TGTGCCAGCAGCTTACAGGGCCTCGGTGGCTACACCTTC; cdr3_aa: CASSLQGLGGYTF
cdr3_length: 19; v_call: TRBV2; d_call: TRBD2; j_call: TRBJ2-1; cdr3_nt: TGTGCCAGCAGGACGACCTACCAGGGGACTAGCGGGTCCCACAATGAGCAGTTCTTC; cdr3_aa: CASRTTYQGTSGSHNEQFF
cdr3_length: 14; v_call: TRBV7-7; d_call: TRBD1; j_call: TRBJ1-3; cdr3_nt: TGTGCTAGCAGCTCGGGACAGGGTGGAAACACCATATATTTT; cdr3_aa: CASSSGQGGNTIYF
cdr3_length: 19; v_call: TRBV4-3; d_call: TRBD1; j_call: TRBJ1-4; cdr3_nt: TGCGCCAGCAGCCAAGAAGAGTCAGGCCCTAGGGGGCGCGGTGAAAAACTGTTTTTT; cdr3_aa: CASSQEESGPRGRGEKLFF
cdr3_length: 13; v_call: TRBV5-6; d_call: NA; j_call: TRBJ1-5; cdr3_nt: TGTGCCAGCAGCTTAACAGGGAATCAGCCCCAGCATTTT; cdr3_aa: CASSLTGNQPQHF
cdr3_length: 15; v_call: TRBV9; d_call: TRBD2; j_call: TRBJ2-2; cdr3_nt: TGTGCCAGCAGCGCTAGCGGAGACATCACCGGGGAGCTGTTTTTT; cdr3_aa: CASSASGDITGELFF
cdr3_length: 18; v_call: TRBV4-1; d_call: TRBD2; j_call: TRBJ2-2; cdr3_nt: TGCGCCAGCAGCCAAGGGACTAGCTACATTTTGAACACCGGGGAGCTGTTTTTT; cdr3_aa: CASSQGTSYILNTGELFF
cdr3_length: 15; v_call: TRBV5-1; d_call: NA; j_call: TRBJ1-3; cdr3_nt: TGCGCCAGCAGCTCAACGGGGGGCTGGGGAAACACCATATATTTT; cdr3_aa: CASSSTGGWGNTIYF
cdr3_length: 15; v_call: TRBV27; d_call: NA; j_call: TRBJ2-1; cdr3_nt: TGTGCCAGCAGCTACGGGACTTCCTCCTACAATGAGCAGTTCTTC; cdr3_aa: CASSYGTSSYNEQFF
cdr3_length: 15; v_call: TRBV7-5; d_call: NA; j_call: TRBJ2-6; cdr3_nt: TGTGCCAGAAGCTTAACTCGCTCTGGGGCCAACGTCCTGACTTTC; cdr3_aa: CARSLTRSGANVLTF
cdr3_length: 13; v_call: TRBV7-8; d_call: NA; j_call: TRBJ1-3; cdr3_nt: TGTGCCAGCAGTTATTTAACTGGAAACACCATATATTTT; cdr3_aa: CASSYLTGNTIYF
cdr3_length: 15; v_call: TRBV19; d_call: TRBD1; j_call: TRBJ1-5; cdr3_nt: TGTGCCAGTAGTCCCTTGGACAGGGGGCATCAGCCCCAGCATTTT; cdr3_aa: CASSPLDRGHQPQHF
cdr3_length: 15; v_call: TRBV30; d_call: TRBD2; j_call: TRBJ2-1; cdr3_nt: TGTGCCTGGAGTGGTTATAGCGGGAGGGGCAATGAGCAGTTCTTC; cdr3_aa: CAWSGYSGRGNEQFF
cdr3_length: 15; v_call: TRBV11-3; d_call: TRBD2; j_call: TRBJ2-3; cdr3_nt: TGTGCCAGCAGCCGGACTAGCGGGAATGCAGATACGCAGTATTTT; cdr3_aa: CASSRTSGNADTQYF
cdr3_length: 14; v_call: TRBV5-1; d_call: TRBD2; j_call: TRBJ2-1; cdr3_nt: TGCGCCAGCGGGCCCGGGACTAGCAACAATGAGCAGTTCTTC; cdr3_aa: CASGPGTSNNEQFF
cdr3_length: 17; v_call: TRBV5-1; d_call: TRBD2; j_call: TRBJ2-1; cdr3_nt: TGCGCCAGCAGCAGGACAGGGGGACTAGCGGGACACAATGAGCAGTTCTTC; cdr3_aa: CASSRTGGLAGHNEQFF
cdr3_length: 16; v_call: TRBV13; d_call: TRBD2; j_call: TRBJ2-1; cdr3_nt: TGTGCCAGCAGCCCGAGGACTAGCGAAGCAGGCAATGAGCAGTTCTTC; cdr3_aa: CASSPRTSEAGNEQFF